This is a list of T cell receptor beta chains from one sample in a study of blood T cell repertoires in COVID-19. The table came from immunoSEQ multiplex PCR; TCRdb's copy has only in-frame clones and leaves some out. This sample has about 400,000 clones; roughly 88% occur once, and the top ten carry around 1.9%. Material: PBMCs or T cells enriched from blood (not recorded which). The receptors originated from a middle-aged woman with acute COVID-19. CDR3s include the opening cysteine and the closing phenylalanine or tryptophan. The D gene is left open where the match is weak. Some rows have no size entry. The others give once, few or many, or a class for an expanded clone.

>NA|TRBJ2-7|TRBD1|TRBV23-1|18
TGCGCCAGCAGTCAATCATCGGGACAGGGGTCCCAGACCTACGAGCAGTACTTC
CASSQSSGQGSQTYEQYF
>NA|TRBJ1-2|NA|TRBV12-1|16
TGTGCCAGCAGCTTAGCAACAGGGGGCGAAGACTATGGCTACACCTTC
CASSLATGGEDYGYTF
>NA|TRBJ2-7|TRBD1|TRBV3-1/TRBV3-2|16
TGTGCCAGCAGCCAACCCGGGACAGGAGGAGGCTACGAGCAGTACTTC
CASSQPGTGGGYEQYF
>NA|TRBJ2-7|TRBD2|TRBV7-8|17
TGTGCCAGCAGCTTAGTGGGTAGCGGGGGGCTAACCTACGAGCAGTACTTC
CASSLVGSGGLTYEQYF
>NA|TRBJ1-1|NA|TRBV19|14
TGTGCCAGTAGTCTCTCCAATGGACAGACTGAAGCTTTCTTT
CASSLSNGQTEAFF
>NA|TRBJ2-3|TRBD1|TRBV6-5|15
TGTGCCAGCTGTAACAGGGGTCAGAGCACAGATACGCAGTATTTT
CASCNRGQSTDTQYF
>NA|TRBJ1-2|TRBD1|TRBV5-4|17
TGTGCCAGCAGCCTGGAGACGGGACAGGGGCTTCATGGAGGCTACACCTTC
CASSLETGQGLHGGYTF
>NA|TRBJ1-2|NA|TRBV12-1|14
TGTGCCAGCAGCGGAACCGGGACAGCCTATGGCTACACCTTC
CASSGTGTAYGYTF
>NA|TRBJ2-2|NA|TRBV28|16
TGTGCCAGCAGTTTTTCGGCGGGGGCCTACACCGGGGAGCTGTTTTTT
CASSFSAGAYTGELFF
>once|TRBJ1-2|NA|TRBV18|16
TGTGCCAGCTCACCAGGAAGCGGACAGATTAACTATGGCTACACCTTC
CASSPGSGQINYGYTF
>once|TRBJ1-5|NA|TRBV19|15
TGTGCCAGTAGTGGAAACAGGGTTGGCAATCAGCCCCAGCATTTT
CASSGNRVGNQPQHF
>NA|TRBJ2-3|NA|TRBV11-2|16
TGTGCCAGCAGCTTTGAGGCGGGGGCGGGCACAGATACGCAGTATTTT
CASSFEAGAGTDTQYF
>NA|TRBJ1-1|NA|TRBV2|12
TGTGCCAGCAGTGATGTACTTCCTGAAGCTTTCTTT
CASSDVLPEAFF
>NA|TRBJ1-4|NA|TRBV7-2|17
TGTGCCAGCAGCTTAGTAGGTGGGGGCAGGGTTTCGGAAAAACTGTTTTTT
CASSLVGGGRVSEKLFF
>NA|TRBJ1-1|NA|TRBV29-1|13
TGCAGTCATCAAACCCGAGGGAACACTGAAGCTTTCTTT
CSHQTRGNTEAFF
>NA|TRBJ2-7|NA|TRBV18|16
TGTGCCAGCTCACCCCTGCTGGACTCTACGATCTACGAGCAGTACTTC
CASSPLLDSTIYEQYF
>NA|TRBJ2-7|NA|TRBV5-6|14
TGTGCCAGCAGCTTGGGGCTAGCGTCGGGAGAGCAGTACTTC
CASSLGLASGEQYF
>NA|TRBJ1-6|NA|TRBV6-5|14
TGTGCCAGCACCCCCAGTTCCTATAATTCACCCCTCCACTTT
CASTPSSYNSPLHF
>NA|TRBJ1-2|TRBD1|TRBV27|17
TGTGCCAGCAGTTCCTATGGACAGGGCGGGAGGGGCTATGGCTACACCTTC
CASSSYGQGGRGYGYTF
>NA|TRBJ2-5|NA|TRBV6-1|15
TGTGCCAGCAGTGAACACGGCAGGGTTACGAAGACCCAGTACTTC
CASSEHGRVTKTQYF
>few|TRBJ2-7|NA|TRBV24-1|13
TGTGCCACCCCCTGGGGGAGGTCCTACGAGCAGTACTTC
CATPWGRSYEQYF
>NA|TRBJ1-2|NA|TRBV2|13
TGTGCCAGCGGATACAGGACTAACTATGGCTACACCTTC
CASGYRTNYGYTF
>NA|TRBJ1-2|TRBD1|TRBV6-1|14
TGTGCCAGCAGTGACACCGGGACAGGGGGCCTCGAGACCTTC
CASSDTGTGGLETF
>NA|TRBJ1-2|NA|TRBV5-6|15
TGTGCCAGCAGCTTGGTTGGGCAGCAGAACTATGGCTACACCTTC
CASSLVGQQNYGYTF